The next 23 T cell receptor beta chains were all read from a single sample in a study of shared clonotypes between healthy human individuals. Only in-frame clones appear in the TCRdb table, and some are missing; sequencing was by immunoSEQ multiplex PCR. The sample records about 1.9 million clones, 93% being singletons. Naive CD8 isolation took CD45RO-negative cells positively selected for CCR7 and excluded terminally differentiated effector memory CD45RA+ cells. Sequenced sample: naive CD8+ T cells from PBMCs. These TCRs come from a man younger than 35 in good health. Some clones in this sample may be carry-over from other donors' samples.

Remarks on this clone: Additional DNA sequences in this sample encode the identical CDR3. CDR3 DNA sequence: TGTGCCACCAGCAGAGATCGGGGGACAGGCAATCAGCCCCAGCATTTT. Translating it yields CATSRDRGTGNQPQHF. The chain joins TRBV15 to TRBJ1-5, with 7 bases that match TRBD1. CDR1 and CDR2 from the germline V gene are LNHNV and YYDKDF (reference sequence). V was pared by 0 bases and J by 2 bases, with 4 bases of the junction left unmatched. This CDR3 spans 16 amino acids.

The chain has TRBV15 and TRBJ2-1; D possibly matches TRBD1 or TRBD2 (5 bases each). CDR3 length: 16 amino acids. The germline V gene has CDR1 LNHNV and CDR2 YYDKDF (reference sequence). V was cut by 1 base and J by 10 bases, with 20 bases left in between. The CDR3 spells CATSRVPGTPGEEQFF. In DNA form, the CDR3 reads TGTGCCACCAGCAGAGTGCCCGGGACCCCAGGAGAAGAGCAGTTCTTC. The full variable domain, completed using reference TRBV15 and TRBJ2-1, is DAMVIQNPRYQVTQFGKPVTLSCSQTLNHNVMYWYQQKSSQAPKLLFHYYDKDFNNEADTPDNFQSRRPNTSFCFLDIRSPGLGDTAMYLCATSRVPGTPGEEQFFGPGTRLTVL.

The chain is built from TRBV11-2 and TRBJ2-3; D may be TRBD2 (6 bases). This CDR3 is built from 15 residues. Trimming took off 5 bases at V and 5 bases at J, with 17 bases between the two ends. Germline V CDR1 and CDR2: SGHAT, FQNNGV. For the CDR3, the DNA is TGTGCCAGCAGCCGCGGGACCTCAATGGGAGATACGCAGTATTTT. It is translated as CASSRGTSMGDTQYF.

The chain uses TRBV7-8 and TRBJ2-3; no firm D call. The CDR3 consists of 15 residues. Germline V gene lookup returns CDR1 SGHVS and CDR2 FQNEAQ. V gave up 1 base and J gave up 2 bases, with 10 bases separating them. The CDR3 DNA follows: TGTGCCAGCAGCTTAGAAGGGTCTAACACAGATACGCAGTATTTT. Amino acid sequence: CASSLEGSNTDTQYF.

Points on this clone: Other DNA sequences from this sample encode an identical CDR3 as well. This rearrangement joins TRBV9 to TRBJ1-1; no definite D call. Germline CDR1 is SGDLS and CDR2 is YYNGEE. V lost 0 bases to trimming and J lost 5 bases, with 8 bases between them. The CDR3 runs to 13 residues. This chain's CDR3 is CASSVGGETEAFF. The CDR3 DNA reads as TGTGCCAGCAGCGTAGGCGGGGAAACTGAAGCTTTCTTT.

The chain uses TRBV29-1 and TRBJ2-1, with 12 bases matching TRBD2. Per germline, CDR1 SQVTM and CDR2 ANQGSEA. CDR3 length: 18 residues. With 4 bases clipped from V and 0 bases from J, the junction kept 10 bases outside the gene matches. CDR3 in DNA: TGCAGCGTTGTACCCGTACTAGCGGGAGGTCGCTCCTACAATGAGCAGTTCTTC. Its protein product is CSVVPVLAGGRSYNEQFF.

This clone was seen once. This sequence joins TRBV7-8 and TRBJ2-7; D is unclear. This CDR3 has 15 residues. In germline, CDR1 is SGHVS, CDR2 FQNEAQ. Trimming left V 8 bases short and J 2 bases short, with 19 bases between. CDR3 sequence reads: CASQSRQASAYEQYF. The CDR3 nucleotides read TGTGCCAGCCAATCGAGGCAGGCGAGCGCCTACGAGCAGTACTTC.

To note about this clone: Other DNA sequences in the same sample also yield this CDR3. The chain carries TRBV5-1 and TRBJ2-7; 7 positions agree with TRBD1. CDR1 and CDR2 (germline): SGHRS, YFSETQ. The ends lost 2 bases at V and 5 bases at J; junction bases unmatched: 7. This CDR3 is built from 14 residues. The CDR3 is CASSFRQGVDEQYF. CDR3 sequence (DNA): TGCGCCAGCAGCTTCCGCCAGGGGGTGGACGAGCAGTACTTC. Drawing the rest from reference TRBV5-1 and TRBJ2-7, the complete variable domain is KAGVTQTPRYLIKTRGQQVTLSCSPISGHRSVSWYQQTPGQGLQFLFEYFSETQRNKGNFPGRFSGRQFSNSRSEMNVSTLELGDSALYLCASSFRQGVDEQYFGPGTRLTVT.

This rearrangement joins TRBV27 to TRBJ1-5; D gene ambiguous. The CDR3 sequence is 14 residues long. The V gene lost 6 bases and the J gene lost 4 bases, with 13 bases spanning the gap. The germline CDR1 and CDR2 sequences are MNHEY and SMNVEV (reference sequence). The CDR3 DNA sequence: TGTGCCAGCAGACAAATAGGCCCAAATCAGCCCCAGCATTTT. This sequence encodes CASRQIGPNQPQHF.

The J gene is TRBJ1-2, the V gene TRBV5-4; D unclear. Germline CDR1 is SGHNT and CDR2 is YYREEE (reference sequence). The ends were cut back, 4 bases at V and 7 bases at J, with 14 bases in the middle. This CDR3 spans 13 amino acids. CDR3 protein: CASSPGAGFGYTF. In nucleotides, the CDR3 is TGTGCCAGCAGCCCTGGAGCGGGTTTTGGCTACACCTTC.

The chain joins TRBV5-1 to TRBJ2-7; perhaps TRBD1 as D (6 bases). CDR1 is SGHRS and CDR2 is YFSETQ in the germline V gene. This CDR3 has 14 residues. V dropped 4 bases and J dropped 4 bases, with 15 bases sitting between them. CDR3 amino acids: CASSTTGTVYEQYF. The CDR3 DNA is TGCGCCAGCAGCACCACAGGGACGGTTTACGAGCAGTACTTC.

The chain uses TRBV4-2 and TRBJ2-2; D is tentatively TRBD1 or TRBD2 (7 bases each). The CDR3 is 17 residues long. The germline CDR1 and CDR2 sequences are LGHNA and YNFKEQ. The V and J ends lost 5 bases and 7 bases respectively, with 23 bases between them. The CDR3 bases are TGTGCCAGCAGCACCCCAGGGGGTGCGGGAGAAAGCGGGGAGCTGTTTTTT. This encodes CASSTPGGAGESGELFF.

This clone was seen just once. The CDR3 DNA reads as TGCAGCGTTGACCACCGTAGCGGTTCCTACAATGAGCAGTTCTTC. It specifies CSVDHRSGSYNEQFF. The chain is built from TRBV29-1 and TRBJ2-1, with D perhaps matching TRBD2 (6 bases). Germline CDR1 SQVTM, CDR2 ANQGSEA. This CDR3 contains 15 residues. V lost 3 bases and J 1 base, leaving 13 bases between the germline ends.

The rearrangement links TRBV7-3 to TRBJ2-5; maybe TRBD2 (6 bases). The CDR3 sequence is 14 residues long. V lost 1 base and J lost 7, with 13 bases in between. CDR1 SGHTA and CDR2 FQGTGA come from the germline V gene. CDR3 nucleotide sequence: TGTGCCAGCAGCTTAAGTGCGGGGAGTGGGACCCAGTACTTC. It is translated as CASSLSAGSGTQYF. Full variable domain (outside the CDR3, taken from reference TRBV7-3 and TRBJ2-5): GAGVSQTPSNKVTEKGKYVELRCDPISGHTALYWYRQSLGQGPEFLIYFQGTGAADDSGLPNDRFFAVRPEGSVSTLKIQRTERGDSAVYLCASSLSAGSGTQYFGPGTRLLVL.

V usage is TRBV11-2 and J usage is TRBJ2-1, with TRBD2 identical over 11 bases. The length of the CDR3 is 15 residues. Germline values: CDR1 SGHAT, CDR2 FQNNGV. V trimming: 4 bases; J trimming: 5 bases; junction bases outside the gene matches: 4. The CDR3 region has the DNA TGTGCCAGCAGCTCGCTAGCGGGAGGCCACAATGAGCAGTTCTTC. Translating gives CASSSLAGGHNEQFF.

The CDR3 region is CASSPGGNTIYF. Here the CDR3 DNA reads TGTGCCAGCAGCCCGGGTGGAAACACCATATATTTT. This chain joins TRBV6-6 and TRBJ1-3; D not resolved. V was pared by 6 bases and J by 3 bases, with 6 bases between. This CDR3 is 12 amino acids long. Per the germline V gene, CDR1 is MNHNY and CDR2 is SVGAGI (reference sequence).

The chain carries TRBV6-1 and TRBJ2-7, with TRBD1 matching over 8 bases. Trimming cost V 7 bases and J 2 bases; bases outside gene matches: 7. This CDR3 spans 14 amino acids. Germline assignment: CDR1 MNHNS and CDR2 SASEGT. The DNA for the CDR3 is TGTGCCAGCACTGACAGGGGCACGACCTACGAGCAGTACTTC. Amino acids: CASTDRGTTYEQYF.

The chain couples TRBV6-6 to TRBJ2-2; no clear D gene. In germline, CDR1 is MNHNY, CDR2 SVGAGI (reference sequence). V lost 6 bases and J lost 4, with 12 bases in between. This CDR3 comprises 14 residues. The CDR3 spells CASRGLGGTGELFF. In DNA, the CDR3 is TGTGCCAGCAGGGGTCTAGGTGGCACCGGGGAGCTGTTTTTT.

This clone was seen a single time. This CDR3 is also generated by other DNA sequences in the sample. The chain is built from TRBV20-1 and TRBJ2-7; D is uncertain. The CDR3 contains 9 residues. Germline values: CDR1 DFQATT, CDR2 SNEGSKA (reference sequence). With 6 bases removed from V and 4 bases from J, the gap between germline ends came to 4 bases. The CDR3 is CSAGYEQYF. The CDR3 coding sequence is TGCAGTGCAGGTTACGAGCAGTACTTC.

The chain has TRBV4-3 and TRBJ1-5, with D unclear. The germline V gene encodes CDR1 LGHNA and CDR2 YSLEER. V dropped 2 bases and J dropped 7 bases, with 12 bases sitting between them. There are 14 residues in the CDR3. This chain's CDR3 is CASSQRSSTQPQHF. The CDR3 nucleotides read TGCGCCAGCAGCCAAAGGTCCTCTACCCAGCCCCAGCATTTT.

The chain's CDR3 is CASSLPSLYGYTF. As DNA, the CDR3 is TGTGCCAGCAGTTTACCCTCCCTCTATGGCTACACCTTC. This chain uses TRBV5-6 with TRBJ1-2; D call uncertain. The CDR3 is 13 residues long. Germline CDR1 SGHDT, CDR2 YYEEEE. The V end lost 5 bases, the J end lost 4 bases, and 12 bases lay between the germline ends.

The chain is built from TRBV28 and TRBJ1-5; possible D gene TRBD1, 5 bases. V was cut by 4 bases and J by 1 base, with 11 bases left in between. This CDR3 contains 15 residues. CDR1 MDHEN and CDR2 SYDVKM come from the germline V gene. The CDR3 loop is CASSSQGRSNQPQHF. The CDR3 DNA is TGTGCCAGCAGTTCTCAGGGTAGGAGCAATCAGCCCCAGCATTTT. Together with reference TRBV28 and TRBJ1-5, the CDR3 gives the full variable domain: DVKVTQSSRYLVKRTGEKVFLECVQDMDHENMFWYRQDPGLGLRLIYFSYDVKMKEKGDIPEGYSVSREKKERFSLILESASTNQTSMYLCASSSQGRSNQPQHFGDGTRLSIL.

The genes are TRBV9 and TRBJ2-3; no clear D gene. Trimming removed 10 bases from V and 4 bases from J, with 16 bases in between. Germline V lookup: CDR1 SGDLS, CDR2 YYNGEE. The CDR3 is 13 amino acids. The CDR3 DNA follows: TGTGCCTCCGTTTCAGGCGGATCAGATACGCAGTATTTT. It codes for CASVSGGSDTQYF.